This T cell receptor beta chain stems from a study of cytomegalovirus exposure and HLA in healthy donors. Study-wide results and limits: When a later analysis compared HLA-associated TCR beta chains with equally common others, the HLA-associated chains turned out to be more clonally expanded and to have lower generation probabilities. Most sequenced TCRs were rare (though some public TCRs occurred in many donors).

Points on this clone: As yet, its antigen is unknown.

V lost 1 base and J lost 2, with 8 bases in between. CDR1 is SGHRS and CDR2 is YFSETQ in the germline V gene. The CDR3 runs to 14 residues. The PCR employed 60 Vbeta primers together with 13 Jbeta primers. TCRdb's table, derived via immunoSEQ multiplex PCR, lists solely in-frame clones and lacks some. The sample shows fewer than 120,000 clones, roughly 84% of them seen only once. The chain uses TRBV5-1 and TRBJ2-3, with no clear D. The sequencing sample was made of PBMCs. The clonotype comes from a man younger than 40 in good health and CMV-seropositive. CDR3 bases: TGCGCCAGCAGCTTGATAGTCTACACAGATACGCAGTATTTT. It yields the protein CASSLIVYTDTQYF.